The 7 T cell receptor beta chains presented below share a single source sample, sequenced in a study of human T cells and chemical hapten exposure. The sample's time point: pre-sensitization, week 0. The treatment: therapeutic diphenylcyclopropenone sensitization with weekly scalp DPC. TCRdb re-derived calls from the RACE reads in MiXCR, one entry per CDR3 protein. The table has around 300,000 distinct CDR3 sequences, roughly 8% seen once. Sequences were derived from whole blood, sampled in connection with sensitization to the hapten diphenylcyclopropenone (DPC). These receptors were taken from a man aged 18-30 years with alopecia areata. Some clones in this sample may be carry-over from other donors' samples.

This clonotype came up a few times. The chain links TRBV29-1 to TRBJ1-5; 8 bases map to TRBD1. The trim removed 6 bases at V and 3 bases at J, leaving 7 bases unmatched. Germline-derived CDR1 and CDR2 are SQVTM and ANQGSEA. CDR3 size: 14 residues. The CDR3 protein is CSVGGQGPNQPQHF. Here the CDR3 DNA reads TGCAGCGTCGGCGGACAGGGTCCCAATCAGCCCCAGCATTTT. Drawing the rest from reference TRBV29-1 and TRBJ1-5, the complete variable domain is SAVISQKPSRDICQRGTSLTIQCQVDSQVTMMFWYRQQPGQSLTLIATANQGSEATYESGFVIDKFPISRPNLTFSTLTVSNMSPEDSSIYLCSVGGQGPNQPQHFGDGTRLSIL.

This clonotype was recorded many times. The V and J genes are TRBV5-1 and TRBJ1-1; TRBD1 aligns across 7 bases. V dropped 2 bases and J dropped 1; count of bases not matched to a gene: 5. The CDR3 spans 15 residues. Germline CDR1 and CDR2: SGHRS and YFSETQ. CDR3 bases: TGCGCCAGCAGCTTCAGGGGGACGAGGAACACTGAAGCTTTCTTT. Amino acids: CASSFRGTRNTEAFF.

This chain uses TRBV10-3 with TRBJ2-5, with a possible D match to TRBD1 (5 bases). Germline V gene lookup returns CDR1 ENHRY and CDR2 SYGVKD. The CDR3 spans 13 residues. V lost 6 bases and J 2 bases, leaving 10 bases between the germline ends. CDR3 coding DNA: TGTGCCATCAGGCAAAACAGGCAAGAGACCCAGTACTTC. Encoded protein: CAIRQNRQETQYF.

The chain couples TRBV4-3 to TRBJ2-1; D not resolved. CDR1 and CDR2 from the germline V gene are LGHNA and YSLEER. This CDR3 comprises 15 residues. Deletions cut 3 bases from V and 3 bases from J, with 12 bases between. The chain's CDR3 is CASSQSATSYNEQFF. The CDR3 DNA follows: TGCGCCAGCAGCCAGAGTGCGACAAGCTACAATGAGCAGTTCTTC.

The V gene is TRBV6-6, the J gene TRBJ1-6; D gene uncertain. V shed 6 bases and J shed 7 bases, with 16 bases lying between them. The germline V gene has CDR1 MNHNY and CDR2 SVGAGI (reference sequence). The CDR3 runs 15 residues. The CDR3 here is CASSPSLTGNSPLHF. In DNA form, the CDR3 reads TGTGCCAGCAGCCCATCGTTGACGGGGAATTCACCCCTCCACTTT.

The chain recombines TRBV15 with TRBJ2-1, with D perhaps TRBD1 or TRBD2 (6 bases each). Germline CDR1 reads LNHNV; CDR2 reads YYDKDF (reference sequence). The V gene lost 5 bases and the J gene lost 6 bases, with 20 bases spanning the gap. This CDR3 has 16 amino acids. CDR3 loop: CATSPNRGGTGNEQFF. DNA for the CDR3: TGTGCCACCAGCCCGAATAGAGGGGGGACGGGCAATGAGCAGTTCTTC.

This clonotype was seen more than once but under ten times. J is TRBJ1-1 and V is TRBV6-5, with unresolved D. This CDR3 contains 11 residues. Trimming took off 2 bases at V and 11 bases at J, with 9 bases between the two ends. The V gene's germline CDR1 is MNHEY and CDR2 SVGAGI. The CDR3 loop reads CASSYRSDAFF. The DNA for the CDR3 is TGTGCCAGCAGTTACCGCTCCGACGCTTTCTTT.